Below are 8 T cell receptor beta chains sequenced from a single sample in a study of Graves' ophthalmopathy and Graves' hyperthyroidism. RNA transcripts served as template for amplifying TCR beta CDR3 sequences. First-round RT-PCR used HTBI primers; second-round multiplex PCR followed. TCRdb recomputed calls from the multiplex PCR reads with MiXCR, one row per CDR3 protein. In the table there are around 340,000 distinct CDR3 sequences, under 20% of which are singletons. Sequencing used peripheral blood. The receptor set was obtained from an adult man with Graves' ophthalmopathy.

There are many counts of this clonotype. This chain connects TRBV12-3 or TRBV12-4 to TRBJ1-5; the D is unclear. The CDR3 runs to 12 residues. V lost 5 bases to trimming and J lost 5 bases, with 7 bases between them. CDR3 DNA: TGTGCCAGCAGTGGCACTTATCAGCCCCAGCATTTT. Amino acids: CASSGTYQPQHF.

This clonotype was detected ten times or more. V is TRBV6-5 and J is TRBJ1-1, with D maybe TRBD1 (5 bases). This CDR3 is 13 amino acids long. The V gene lost 7 bases and the J gene lost 4 bases, with 13 bases spanning the gap. Germline V gene sequence: CDR1 MNHEY, CDR2 SVGAGI. The chain's CDR3 is CASTQWGSTEAFF. CDR3 DNA: TGTGCCAGCACCCAATGGGGGTCCACTGAAGCTTTCTTT.

This clonotype showed up many times. The chain couples TRBV10-2 to TRBJ2-7; D is possibly TRBD1 (6 bases). The CDR3 loop spans 13 amino acids. The germline V gene encodes CDR1 WSHSY and CDR2 SAAADI. Trimming stripped 7 bases from V and 5 bases from J, with 15 bases between. The CDR3 DNA is TGCGCCAGCACCACAGGGCCGACGAACGAGCAGTACTTC. Encoded protein: CASTTGPTNEQYF.

This clonotype has ten or more counts. The rearrangement links TRBV10-1 to TRBJ2-7; no reliable D call. V shed 4 bases and J shed 1 base, with 11 bases lying between them. Germline assignment: CDR1 WNHNN and CDR2 SYGVQD (reference sequence). CDR3 length equals 14 residues. CDR3 coding DNA: TGCGCCAGCAGTGGGTCGCGTGGGTCCTACGAGCAGTACTTC. This gives the protein CASSGSRGSYEQYF.

This clonotype was seen many times. This chain joins TRBV6-2 or TRBV6-3 and TRBJ1-2, with D perhaps matching TRBD1 (6 bases). The CDR3 length is 16 residues. The germline gives CDR1 MNHEY, CDR2 SVGEGT. V gave up 2 bases and J gave up 3 bases, with 16 bases separating them. This CDR3 is CASSYTAGTMDYGYTF. The CDR3 nucleotides read TGTGCCAGCAGTTACACAGCCGGGACAATGGACTATGGCTACACCTTC.

J is TRBJ2-5 and V is TRBV24-1; 10 bases fit TRBD2. The germline CDR1 and CDR2 sequences are KGHDR and SFDVKD. The CDR3 extends over 17 amino acids. The trim removed 5 bases at V and 2 bases at J, leaving 10 bases unmatched. The CDR3 bases are TGTGCCACCAGTGTACCTCCGGGACTAGCGCAACAAGAGACCCAGTACTTC. Protein sequence: CATSVPPGLAQQETQYF.

This clonotype occurred many times. The chain is built from TRBV19 and TRBJ1-5; D unclear. The V end lost 5 bases, the J end lost 5 bases, and 7 bases lay between the germline ends. The germline V gene encodes CDR1 LNHDA and CDR2 SQIVND (reference sequence). CDR3 length equals 12 residues. The CDR3 sequence is CASSARDQPQHF. For the CDR3, the DNA is TGTGCCAGTAGTGCAAGGGATCAGCCCCAGCATTTT.

This clonotype came up many times. The genes are TRBV27 and TRBJ2-4; D unresolved. The CDR3 totals 15 residues. Trimming left V 6 bases short and J 8 bases short, with 20 bases between. Germline V gene lookup returns CDR1 MNHEY and CDR2 SMNVEV (reference sequence). The CDR3 DNA sequence: TGTGCCAGCAGCCCCCACTCGGAACGAAGGGACATTCAGTACTTC. It encodes CASSPHSERRDIQYF.